This T cell receptor (beta chain) was sequenced in a study of blood T cells in healthy people across ages. Study at large: Per two T cells, template switching captured roughly one barcoded beta molecule.

It was with a sample-barcoded 5' primer and a J-beta primer mix that a second PCR of roughly 6 to 11 cycles was run. TCRdb itself ran the 5' RACE reads through MiXCR, one entry per CDR3 protein. The data hold just under 750,000 distinct CDR3 sequences, with 20% to 25% observed a single time. Remarks on this clonotype: The antigen remains undetermined.

Total RNA, at least 6 micrograms per sample, was extracted from PBMCs. Study-wide findings and caveats: Investigators viewed diversity estimates from one million T cells as underestimates, the study reported.

This CDR3 spans 16 amino acids. V shed 3 bases, J shed 0 bases, and the junction held 7 bases outside the gene matches. The germline V gene encodes CDR1 DFQATT and CDR2 SNEGSKA (reference sequence). This TCR was sampled from a man aged 70-80 years in good health. This chain links TRBV20-1 with TRBJ2-4; 8 bases line up with TRBD1. Material: blood. The CDR3 is CSARAGTGLAKNIQYF. For the CDR3, the DNA is TGCAGTGCTAGGGCCGGGACAGGACTAGCCAAAAACATTCAGTACTTC.